These 9 T cell receptor beta chains share one sample of origin, sequenced in a study of early T cells in non-severe SARS-CoV-2 infection. MiXCR, applied by TCRdb to the 5' RACE reads, yields one record per CDR3 protein. The sample consists of 84,000 or so distinct CDR3 sequences, around 14% of them appearing once. The sample consisted of whole blood. The receptors derive from an adult who was a healthcare worker with PCR-confirmed SARS-CoV-2 infection or an uninfected control (not recorded which).

The rearrangement uses TRBV5-1 and TRBJ1-2; TRBD1 matches 7 bases. Germline trimming cut 5 bases from V and 2 bases from J; bases unmatched to any gene: 12. Germline values: CDR1 SGHRS, CDR2 YFSETQ. This CDR3 comprises 16 residues. CDR3 in DNA: TGCGCCAGCAGGGGGACAGTAGCCCAGACCAACTATGGCTACACCTTC. Translation gives CASRGTVAQTNYGYTF.

This clonotype was observed a few times. This chain joins TRBV12-3 or TRBV12-4 and TRBJ2-6; the D gene is possibly TRBD1 (5 bases). The CDR3 is 17 residues long. The ends were cut back, 5 bases at V and 0 bases at J, with 14 bases in the middle. The CDR3 sequence is CASSPQGQRSGANVLTF. The DNA for the CDR3 is TGTGCCAGCAGTCCCCAGGGCCAACGCTCTGGGGCCAACGTCCTGACTTTC.

The gene calls are TRBV5-1 and TRBJ1-1; D unresolved. This CDR3 spans 16 amino acids. Germline lookup yields CDR1 SGHRS and CDR2 YFSETQ. Deletions cut 0 bases from V and 0 bases from J, with 12 bases between. The CDR3, as DNA: TGCGCCAGCAGCTTGGATCGGCCCGGGATGAACACTGAAGCTTTCTTT. Amino acids: CASSLDRPGMNTEAFF.

This clonotype occurred a few times. This chain joins TRBV6-5 and TRBJ2-5, with a possible D match to TRBD2 (5 bases). The CDR3 is made up of 15 amino acids. Germline values: CDR1 MNHEY, CDR2 SVGAGI. The ends were cut back, 8 bases at V and 5 bases at J, with 21 bases in the middle. The CDR3, as DNA: TGTGCCAGCCACGTCCCGGGAAGACAAATGGAGACCCAGTACTTC. This encodes CASHVPGRQMETQYF.

This clonotype was detected only a few times. V and J are TRBV5-4 and TRBJ2-7, with a possible D match to TRBD2 (5 bases). This CDR3 comprises 12 residues. Germline loops: CDR1 SGHNT, CDR2 YYREEE (reference sequence). V lost 3 bases and J lost 3, with 7 bases in between. The CDR3 coding sequence is TGTGCCAGCAGCTGGACTGGCTACGAGCAGTACTTC. It is translated as CASSWTGYEQYF.

There are many counts of this clonotype. The chain uses TRBV7-2 and TRBJ2-3, with D maybe TRBD2 (5 bases). CDR3 length: 13 residues. The germline gives CDR1 SGHTA, CDR2 FQGNSA. V was cut by 11 bases and J by 2 bases, with 14 bases left in between. The CDR3: CASRDSPTDTQYF. CDR3 DNA: TGTGCCTCCCGGGATTCACCCACAGATACGCAGTATTTT.

The rearrangement joins TRBV5-5 to TRBJ2-3, with 8 bases identical to TRBD1. Germline V gives CDR1 SGHKS, CDR2 YYEKEE (reference sequence). There are 14 residues in the CDR3. V shed 4 bases, J shed 5 bases, and the junction held 6 bases outside the gene matches. The CDR3 DNA sequence: TGTGCCAGCAGCCCGTCCGGACAGGGAGATACGCAGTATTTT. Translated, it gives CASSPSGQGDTQYF.

This clonotype was seen a handful of times. The rearrangement joins TRBV6-1 to TRBJ2-7; the D gene could be TRBD1 or TRBD2 (5 bases each). Trimming took 2 bases from V and 1 from J, leaving 9 bases between them. The CDR3 covers 14 residues. In germline, CDR1 is MNHNS, CDR2 SASEGT. This CDR3 is CASSEIGASYEQYF. For the CDR3, the DNA is TGTGCCAGCAGTGAAATCGGGGCTTCCTACGAGCAGTACTTC.

This rearrangement joins TRBV7-2 to TRBJ2-5; D not certain. This CDR3 contains 11 residues. V lost 2 bases to trimming and J lost 7 bases, with 5 bases between them. The germline V gene has CDR1 SGHTA and CDR2 FQGNSA. Here the CDR3 reads CASSLLGTQYF. For the CDR3, the DNA is TGTGCCAGCAGCTTATTAGGGACCCAGTACTTC. The variable domain in full, completed from reference TRBV7-2 and TRBJ2-5, reads GAGVSQSPSNKVTEKGKDVELRCDPISGHTALYWYRQSLGQGLEFLIYFQGNSAPDKSGLPSDRFSAERTGGSVSTLTIQRTQQEDSAVYLCASSLLGTQYFGPGTRLLVL.